This T cell receptor (beta chain) was obtained from a study of technical replicates of blood from four donors listed by TCRdb under 2017. The germline ends are 3 bases apart after V is trimmed by 1 base and J by 0 bases. CDR1 and CDR2, per the germline V gene (reference sequence), are SEHNR and FQNEAQ. Reading from cysteine to phenylalanine, the CDR3 counts 14 amino acids. Just the 42-base CDR3 DNA is kept, in frame starting at base 1. This clone was recorded a few times. Its antigen remains undetermined. Nothing much larger sits one base from this clone, and base qualities are not available. Library construction relied on the immunoSEQ multiplex PCR assay. TCRdb mirrors the immuneACCESS table, restricted to in-frame sequences. Some clones are absent from its copies; in checked studies, under half trace to an unresolved V gene, and the reason for the others is unknown. The sample includes some 74,000 clones, with 95% to 96% observed a single time. The ten largest clones capture around 0.24% of the sample.

This receptor was obtained from a human donor in good health. The V gene is TRBV7-9 and the J gene is TRBJ2-2, with the D segment identity uncertain. The sample was T cells isolated from PBMCs. DNA sequence: TGTGCCAGCAGCTTAGTAGCGAACACCGGGGAGCTGTTTTTT. Translated, it reads CASSLVANTGELFF.